The 20 T cell receptor beta chains given below trace back to one sample, sequenced in a study of OX40 agonist ivuxolimab in advanced cancers. Produced via immunoSEQ multiplex PCR; TCRdb's table is partial and in-frame only. Among approximately 74,000 clones, approximately 92% were seen once, and the ten largest hold about 0.34%. Source: CD4+ or CD8+ T cells sorted from blood, taken in a trial of the OX40 agonist ivuxolimab. These TCRs come from an adult with an advanced solid tumor such as melanoma, head and neck, liver or kidney cancer.

The gene calls are TRBV5-4 and TRBJ2-1, with D tentatively TRBD2 (6 bases). Germline-derived CDR1 and CDR2 are SGHNT and YYREEE (reference sequence). This CDR3 region has 16 residues. Trimming pared 0 bases from V and 7 bases from J, leaving 17 bases between. In DNA form, the CDR3 reads TGTGCCAGCAGCTTGGAAACGGGGCTAGCGAGAAATGAGCAGTTCTTC. Protein product: CASSLETGLARNEQFF.

V usage is TRBV28 and J usage is TRBJ1-2; D is possibly TRBD1 (5 bases). The CDR3 length is 13 residues. Trimming stripped 2 bases from V and 3 bases from J, with 7 bases between. Germline lookup yields CDR1 MDHEN and CDR2 SYDVKM. Written as DNA, the CDR3 is TGTGCCAGCAGTTTAGCACAGGACTATGGCTACACCTTC. Protein product: CASSLAQDYGYTF.

The chain employs TRBV27 and TRBJ1-1; 9 bases fit TRBD1. V was clipped by 6 bases and J by 2 bases; unmatched bases: 7. The germline V gene has CDR1 MNHEY and CDR2 SMNVEV (reference sequence). The CDR3 length is 15 residues. This CDR3 is CASRPLGQGNTEAFF. CDR3 bases: TGTGCCAGCAGGCCCCTGGGACAGGGTAACACTGAAGCTTTCTTT.

This clone has a single count. This sequence joins TRBV14 and TRBJ2-5, with D possibly TRBD2 on 6 matching bases. Looked up from germline, CDR1 is SGHDN and CDR2 is FVKESK. V was shortened by 4 bases and J by 7 bases, with 19 bases between the two germline ends. This CDR3 region has 15 residues. Here the CDR3 reads CASSRGPPFGGTQYF. CDR3 nucleotide sequence: TGTGCCAGCAGCCGCGGACCTCCCTTCGGGGGGACCCAGTACTTC. Together with reference TRBV14 and TRBJ2-5, the CDR3 gives the full variable domain: EAGVTQFPSHSVIEKGQTVTLRCDPISGHDNLYWYRRVMGKEIKFLLHFVKESKQDESGMPNNRFLAERTGGTYSTLKVQPAELEDSGVYFCASSRGPPFGGTQYFGPGTRLLVL.

The V gene is TRBV7-2, the J gene TRBJ2-7, with 8 bases fitting TRBD2. CDR3 length: 15 amino acids. Germline-derived CDR1 and CDR2 are SGHTA and FQGNSA. The V and J ends lost 5 bases and 0 bases, in that order; junction bases with no gene match: 6. The CDR3 DNA reads TGTGCCAGCAGCCTTACGGGGGGGGGCTCCTACGAGCAGTACTTC. This sequence encodes CASSLTGGGSYEQYF.

The J gene is TRBJ2-5, the V gene TRBV7-8, with 7 bases matching TRBD2. V lost 1 base to trimming and J lost 4 bases; unmatched junction nucleotides: 6. Germline loops: CDR1 SGHVS, CDR2 FQNEAQ. This CDR3 comprises 15 residues. This CDR3 reads CASSLVLAARETQYF. In DNA form, the CDR3 reads TGTGCCAGCAGCTTAGTGCTAGCGGCTCGAGAGACCCAGTACTTC.

This chain uses TRBV6-5 with TRBJ1-2; no clear D gene. V lost 8 bases, J lost 5 bases, and 15 bases lay in between. The CDR3 runs to 13 residues. Germline V gene data show CDR1 as MNHEY and CDR2 as SVGAGI. CDR3 loop: CASADDKPYGYTF. The CDR3 coding sequence is TGTGCCAGCGCGGACGACAAGCCTTATGGCTACACCTTC.

The chain employs TRBV5-4 and TRBJ1-2, with 10 bases identical to TRBD1. V gave up 4 bases and J gave up 7 bases; unmatched junction bases: 7. Germline V gene data show CDR1 as SGHNT and CDR2 as YYREEE (reference sequence). The CDR3 contains 14 residues. CDR3 loop: CASSAPGQGIGYTF. DNA for the CDR3: TGTGCCAGCAGCGCGCCGGGACAGGGGATTGGCTACACCTTC.

The genes are TRBV5-1 and TRBJ2-5; 12 positions match TRBD2. The CDR3 is 18 amino acids. Germline assignment: CDR1 SGHRS and CDR2 YFSETQ. The junction had 8 bases not matched to a gene; V was cut back by 0 bases and J by 2 bases. CDR3 region: CASSLGASGRAVQETQYF. Here the CDR3 DNA reads TGCGCCAGCAGCTTGGGGGCTAGCGGGAGGGCGGTACAAGAGACCCAGTACTTC.

The CDR3 loop reads CASSYRGSPNEKLFF. In nucleotides, the CDR3 is TGTGCCAGCAGTTATAGAGGCAGCCCGAATGAAAAACTGTTTTTT. V gene TRBV28 combines with J gene TRBJ1-4; unclear D gene. Germline CDR1 is MDHEN and CDR2 is SYDVKM. The CDR3 extends over 15 amino acids. The V gene lost 4 bases and the J gene lost 5 bases, with 14 bases spanning the gap. Combining the CDR3 with reference TRBV28 and TRBJ1-4 gives the whole variable domain DVKVTQSSRYLVKRTGEKVFLECVQDMDHENMFWYRQDPGLGLRLIYFSYDVKMKEKGDIPEGYSVSREKKERFSLILESASTNQTSMYLCASSYRGSPNEKLFFGSGTQLSVL.

This CDR3 reads CASSDRSYEQYF. DNA for the CDR3: TGTGCCAGCTCCGACAGATCCTACGAGCAGTACTTC. This chain uses TRBV18 with TRBJ2-7; D is possibly TRBD1 (5 bases). V lost 6 bases, J lost 1 base, and 7 bases lay in between. This CDR3 is 12 amino acids long. Germline V gives CDR1 KGHSH, CDR2 LQKENI.

The chain employs TRBV7-2 and TRBJ2-3; TRBD2 matches at 9 bases. Germline assignment: CDR1 SGHTA and CDR2 FQGNSA. CDR3 length: 15 residues. The V gene end was trimmed by 5 bases and the J gene end by 5 bases; junction bases not matched to a gene: 8. CDR3 amino acids: CASSKVGGRGDTQYF. Written as DNA, the CDR3 is TGTGCCAGCAGCAAAGTCGGCGGGAGGGGAGATACGCAGTATTTT.

The chain has TRBV27 and TRBJ2-7; D ambiguous. CDR1 is MNHEY and CDR2 is SMNVEV in the germline V gene (reference sequence). The V and J ends lost 1 base and 5 bases respectively, with 3 bases between them. CDR3 length: 11 residues. CDR3 DNA: TGTGCCAGCAGTTTATTGAACGAGCAGTACTTC. This codes for CASSLLNEQYF.

The V gene is TRBV6-5, the J gene TRBJ2-2, with D unclear. V was pared by 0 bases and J by 9 bases, with 8 bases between. In germline, CDR1 is MNHEY, CDR2 SVGAGI. CDR3 length equals 13 residues. This chain's CDR3 is CASSYSIGWELFF. The CDR3 bases are TGTGCCAGCAGTTACTCGATAGGGTGGGAGCTGTTTTTT.

The chain employs TRBV4-3 and TRBJ1-4; 9 bases line up with TRBD1. Germline values: CDR1 LGHNA, CDR2 YSLEER. Germline trimming cut 0 bases from V and 7 bases from J; bases unmatched to any gene: 6. This CDR3 has 16 residues. CDR3 amino acids: CASSQEKDRGGEKLFF. Here the CDR3 DNA reads TGCGCCAGCAGCCAAGAGAAGGACAGGGGTGGTGAAAAACTGTTTTTT.

The chain carries TRBV6-5 and TRBJ2-7, with 9 nucleotides matching TRBD1. CDR1 and CDR2 from the germline V gene are MNHEY and SVGAGI. The CDR3 length is 14 residues. V lost 6 bases and J lost 9; bases outside the gene matches: 12. For the CDR3, the DNA is TGTGCCAGCAGACGGGGACAGGGCGGTCCTGTGCAGTACTTC. Amino acids: CASRRGQGGPVQYF.

V and J are TRBV7-9 and TRBJ1-1; D is unresolved. The V and J ends lost 9 bases and 1 base respectively, with 12 bases between them. The CDR3 contains 13 residues. Germline CDR1 and CDR2: SEHNR and FQNEAQ (reference sequence). CDR3 sequence reads: CASTAETNTEAFF. The CDR3 region has the DNA TGTGCCAGTACCGCCGAGACGAACACTGAAGCTTTCTTT.

The V call is TRBV7-9, the J call TRBJ1-3; perhaps TRBD1 as D (5 bases). Trimming removed 11 bases at V and 0 bases at J, with 11 bases between. The CDR3 sequence is 13 residues long. The germline gives CDR1 SEHNR, CDR2 FQNEAQ (reference sequence). In DNA form, the CDR3 reads TGTGCCGGATCAGGGAGCTCTGGAAACACCATATATTTT. Translation gives CAGSGSSGNTIYF.

The chain uses TRBV6-6 and TRBJ2-7; 11 bases line up with TRBD2. Per germline, CDR1 MNHNY and CDR2 SVGAGI (reference sequence). The length of the CDR3 is 16 residues. Trimming at V came to 2 bases and at J to 2 bases, leaving 5 bases not matched to a gene. The CDR3 DNA follows: TGTGCCAGCAGTTACCCGACTAGCGGGGTACCCTACGAGCAGTACTTC. Translating it yields CASSYPTSGVPYEQYF.

The chain recombines TRBV6-5 with TRBJ1-1; the D is unclear. Per germline, CDR1 MNHEY and CDR2 SVGAGI. CDR3 size: 12 residues. The V end was cut by 1 base, the J end by 7 bases, with 7 bases between. CDR3 in DNA: TGTGCCAGCAGTTACTTTCTTCGTGAAGCTTTCTTT. Its translation: CASSYFLREAFF.